This is a list of T cell receptor beta chains from one sample in a study of cytomegalovirus exposure and HLA in healthy donors. Produced via immunoSEQ multiplex PCR; TCRdb's table is partial and in-frame only. The sample holds about 110,000 clones, roughly 90% seen once. Source material: PBMCs. These receptors were obtained from a woman in her thirties in good health and CMV-seropositive. CDR3s include the opening cysteine and the closing phenylalanine or tryptophan.

TRBV2	TRBJ2-1	CASTRDRPYNEQFF
TRBV19	TRBJ1-1	CASSIGRGNTEAFF
TRBV27	TRBJ2-7	CATSRGRSLTYEQYF
TRBV9	TRBJ2-5	CASSLGTSGRARQETQYF
TRBV5-5	TRBJ2-3	CASSLRGSPDTQYF
TRBV30	TRBJ1-1	CASQGAGGTEAFF
TRBV27	TRBJ2-3	CASSLSVRTTDTQYF
TRBV29-1	TRBJ1-3	CSVEGQGVGNTIYF
TRBV7-9	TRBJ2-3	CASSATPGLASTDTQYF
TRBV28	TRBJ1-5	CASSLAGQDNQPQHF
TRBV5-6	TRBJ2-3	CASSFSSGGLTDTQYF
TRBV2	TRBJ1-1	CASSDRQGYTEAFF
TRBV15	TRBJ2-2	CATSAAYTGELFF
TRBV7-6	TRBJ1-3	CASSLGGSGNTIYF
TRBV6-1	TRBJ2-7	CASSETRGYEQYF
TRBV11-2	TRBJ2-1	CASSLGRGAYNEQFF
TRBV10-3	TRBJ2-1	CAISEWSREGYNEQFF
TRBV10-3	TRBJ1-5	CAISESRDQPQHF
TRBV5-1	TRBJ2-5	CASRGQGASETQYF
TRBV19	TRBJ2-1	CASSILQGATNEQFF
TRBV6-4	TRBJ2-3	CASSDSPTSTDTQYF
TRBV6-6	TRBJ1-5	CASTSRGPQHF
TRBV5-4	TRBJ2-7	CASSPDRSGLGAQQYF
TRBV28	TRBJ2-2	CLAGSGSGELFF
TRBV20-1	TRBJ1-1	CSASPGTEAFF
TRBV5-6	TRBJ2-3	CASIKAGDGTDTQYF
TRBV10-3	TRBJ2-7	CAPSDLRSSGSIGSYEQYF
TRBV5-1	TRBJ2-7	CASSRDSDYEQYF
TRBV9	TRBJ2-2	CASSGGVRGGELFF
TRBV6-1	TRBJ1-2	CASSVPGGGYTF
TRBV2	TRBJ2-7	CASSGLSGSYEQYF
TRBV5-1	TRBJ2-2	CASSLVGTEAGELFF
TRBV30	TRBJ1-4	CAWRQNNEKLFF
TRBV7-9	TRBJ2-1	CASCQVGGYNEQFF
TRBV29-1	TRBJ2-1	CSVRVAGGGGEQFF
TRBV13	TRBJ2-5	CASSLRGETQYF
TRBV4-2	TRBJ2-3	CASSQAEGGADTQYF
TRBV7-9	TRBJ2-7	CASSEAGVVYEQYF
TRBV2	TRBJ1-5	CASKGDGNQPQHF
TRBV1	TRBJ2-7	CTSSQDKPGTRDHEQYF
TRBV28	TRBJ1-5	CASSGQTNQPQHF
TRBV7-2	TRBJ1-1	CASSRDVGGNTEAFF
TRBV6-5	TRBJ1-1	CASSAEFRTATEAFF
TRBV27	TRBJ2-5	CASRKAGLAGQETQYF
TRBV28	TRBJ2-3	CASSTPQGGRWSTDTQYF
TRBV18	TRBJ2-4	CASSKGAGRSRGDIQYF
TRBV5-1	TRBJ2-7	CASSEQPGQGSYEQYF
TRBV27	TRBJ2-2	CASSFLPGQGDTGELFF
TRBV9	TRBJ2-2	CASSARTSGPYTGELFF
TRBV10-3	TRBJ2-3	CAINPGTATDTQYF
TRBV7-6	TRBJ2-3	CASSGLAGRGDTQYF
TRBV5-4	TRBJ1-3	CASSADRGAGNTIYF
TRBV11-2	TRBJ2-3	CASSLSVGGRTDTQYF
TRBV4-1	TRBJ1-2	CASSQLFFKQGESYGYTF
TRBV27	TRBJ1-5	CASSFTNSNQPQHF
TRBV29-1	TRBJ2-3	CSVEDWGEDTQYF
TRBV7-3	TRBJ2-5	CASSLRGYGETQYF
TRBV30	TRBJ1-1	CASLTHGNTEAFF
TRBV2	TRBJ2-5	CASRGWEETQYF
TRBV4-2	TRBJ1-2	CASSHSSGGANYGYTF